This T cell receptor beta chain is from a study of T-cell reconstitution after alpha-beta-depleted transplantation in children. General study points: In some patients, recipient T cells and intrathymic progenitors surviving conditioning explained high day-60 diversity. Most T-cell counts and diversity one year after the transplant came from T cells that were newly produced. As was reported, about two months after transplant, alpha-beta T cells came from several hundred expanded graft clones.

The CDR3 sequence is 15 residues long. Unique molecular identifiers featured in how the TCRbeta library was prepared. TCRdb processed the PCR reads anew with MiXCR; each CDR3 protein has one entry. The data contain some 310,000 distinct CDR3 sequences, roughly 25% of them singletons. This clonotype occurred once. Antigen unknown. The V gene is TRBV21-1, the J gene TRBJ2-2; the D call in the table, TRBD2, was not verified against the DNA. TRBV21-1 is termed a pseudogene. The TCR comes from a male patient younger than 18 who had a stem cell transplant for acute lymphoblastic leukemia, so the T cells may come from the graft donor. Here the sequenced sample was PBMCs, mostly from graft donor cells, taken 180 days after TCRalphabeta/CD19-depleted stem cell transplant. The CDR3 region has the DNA TGTGCCAGCAGCAATATCCGGGACTCTTTAAATAAGCTGTTTTTT. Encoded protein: CASSNIRDSLNKLFF.